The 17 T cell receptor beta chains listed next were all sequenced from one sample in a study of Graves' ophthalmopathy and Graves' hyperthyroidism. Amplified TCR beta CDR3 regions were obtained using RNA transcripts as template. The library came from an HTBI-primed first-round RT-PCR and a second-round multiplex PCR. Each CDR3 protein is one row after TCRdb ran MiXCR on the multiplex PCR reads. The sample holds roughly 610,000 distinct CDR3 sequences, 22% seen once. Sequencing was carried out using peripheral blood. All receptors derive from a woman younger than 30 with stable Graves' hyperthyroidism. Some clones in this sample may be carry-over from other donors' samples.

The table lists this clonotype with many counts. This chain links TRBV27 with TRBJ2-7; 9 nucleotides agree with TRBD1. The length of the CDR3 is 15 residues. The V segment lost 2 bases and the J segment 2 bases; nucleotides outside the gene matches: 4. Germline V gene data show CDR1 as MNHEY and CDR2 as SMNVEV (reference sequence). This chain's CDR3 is CASSLNGDRAYEQYF. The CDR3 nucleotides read TGTGCCAGCAGTTTAAATGGGGACAGGGCCTACGAGCAGTACTTC.

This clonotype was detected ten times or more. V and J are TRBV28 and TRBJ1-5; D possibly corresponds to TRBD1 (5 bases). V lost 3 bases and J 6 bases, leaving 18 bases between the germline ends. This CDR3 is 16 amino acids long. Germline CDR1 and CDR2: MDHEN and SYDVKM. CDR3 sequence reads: CASSFSSGPVGQPQHF. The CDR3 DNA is TGTGCCAGCAGTTTCAGTTCAGGGCCGGTGGGTCAGCCCCAGCATTTT. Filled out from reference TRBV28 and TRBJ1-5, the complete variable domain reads DVKVTQSSRYLVKRTGEKVFLECVQDMDHENMFWYRQDPGLGLRLIYFSYDVKMKEKGDIPEGYSVSREKKERFSLILESASTNQTSMYLCASSFSSGPVGQPQHFGDGTRLSIL.

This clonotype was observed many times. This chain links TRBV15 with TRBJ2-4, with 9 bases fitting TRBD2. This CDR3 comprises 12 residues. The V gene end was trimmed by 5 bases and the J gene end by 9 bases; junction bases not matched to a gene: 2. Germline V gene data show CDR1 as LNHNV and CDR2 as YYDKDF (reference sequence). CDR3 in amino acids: CATSAGGFIQYF. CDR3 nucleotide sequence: TGTGCCACCAGCGCGGGGGGGTTCATTCAGTACTTC.

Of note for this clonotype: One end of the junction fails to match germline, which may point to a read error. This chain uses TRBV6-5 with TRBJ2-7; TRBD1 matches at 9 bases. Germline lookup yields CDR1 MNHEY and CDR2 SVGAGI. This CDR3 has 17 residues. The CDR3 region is CASTSGQGQVHPYDQYF. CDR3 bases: TGTGCCAGCACTTCAGGACAGGGGCAAGTACATCCCTACGATCAGTACTTC.

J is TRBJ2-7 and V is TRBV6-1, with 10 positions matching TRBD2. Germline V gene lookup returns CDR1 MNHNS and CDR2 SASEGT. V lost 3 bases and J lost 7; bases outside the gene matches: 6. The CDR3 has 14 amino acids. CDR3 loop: CASSERAGGPEQYF. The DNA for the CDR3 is TGTGCCAGCAGTGAGCGAGCGGGGGGGCCAGAGCAGTACTTC.

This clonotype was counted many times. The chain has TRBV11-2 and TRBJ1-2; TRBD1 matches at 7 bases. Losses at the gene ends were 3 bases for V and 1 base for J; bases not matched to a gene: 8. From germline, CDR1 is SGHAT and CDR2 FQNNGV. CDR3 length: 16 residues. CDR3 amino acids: CASSFKTGPFNYGYTF. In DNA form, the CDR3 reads TGTGCCAGCAGCTTTAAGACAGGGCCCTTTAACTATGGCTACACCTTC.

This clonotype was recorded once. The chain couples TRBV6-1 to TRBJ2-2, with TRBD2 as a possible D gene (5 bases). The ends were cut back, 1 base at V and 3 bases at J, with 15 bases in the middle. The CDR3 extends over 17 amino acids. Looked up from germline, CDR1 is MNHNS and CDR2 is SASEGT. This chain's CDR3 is CASSEVALTLYTGELFF. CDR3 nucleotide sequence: TGTGCCAGCAGTGAAGTAGCGCTGACCCTTTACACCGGGGAGCTGTTTTTT.

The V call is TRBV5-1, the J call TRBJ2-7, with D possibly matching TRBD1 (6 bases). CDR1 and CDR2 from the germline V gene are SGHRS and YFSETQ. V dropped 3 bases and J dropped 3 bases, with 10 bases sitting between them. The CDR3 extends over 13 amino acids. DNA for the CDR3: TGCGCCAGCAGCTCGGACAGATTCTACGAGCAGTACTTC. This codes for CASSSDRFYEQYF.

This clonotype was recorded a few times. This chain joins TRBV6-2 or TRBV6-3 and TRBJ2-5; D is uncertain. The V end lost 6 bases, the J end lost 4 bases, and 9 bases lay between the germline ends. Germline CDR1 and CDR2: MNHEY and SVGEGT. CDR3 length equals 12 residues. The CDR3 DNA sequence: TGTGCCAGCAGATACCAAACAGAGACCCAGTACTTC. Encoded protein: CASRYQTETQYF.

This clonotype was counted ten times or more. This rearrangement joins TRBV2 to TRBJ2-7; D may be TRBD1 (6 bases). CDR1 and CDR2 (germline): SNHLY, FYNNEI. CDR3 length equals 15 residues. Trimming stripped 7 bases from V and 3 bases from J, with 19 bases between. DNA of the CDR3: TGTGCCAGCACAACCTCTGGGACACTCGGCTACGAGCAGTACTTC. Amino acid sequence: CASTTSGTLGYEQYF.

CDR3 in amino acids: CASSVGGGALETQYF. CDR3 DNA: TGTGCCAGCAGCGTAGGCGGGGGGGCCTTAGAGACCCAGTACTTC. This sequence joins TRBV9 and TRBJ2-5, with 9 bases that match TRBD2. V was clipped by 0 bases and J by 4 bases; unmatched bases: 4. Germline V lookup: CDR1 SGDLS, CDR2 YYNGEE. CDR3 length: 15 residues.

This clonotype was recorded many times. CDR3 sequence: CASRGPGRGNQPQHF. The CDR3 nucleotides read TGTGCCAGCAGGGGACCGGGACGGGGAAATCAGCCCCAGCATTTT. This chain uses TRBV28 with TRBJ1-5; possible D gene TRBD1, 5 bases. From germline, CDR1 is MDHEN and CDR2 SYDVKM. The CDR3 totals 15 residues. With 6 bases removed from V and 4 bases from J, the gap between germline ends came to 16 bases.

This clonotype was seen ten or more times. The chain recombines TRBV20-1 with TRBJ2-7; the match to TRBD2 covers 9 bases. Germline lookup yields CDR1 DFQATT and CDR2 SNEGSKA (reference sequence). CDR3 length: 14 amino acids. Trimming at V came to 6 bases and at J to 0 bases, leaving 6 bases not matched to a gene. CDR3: CSALTSGDSYEQYF. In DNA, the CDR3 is TGCAGTGCCCTGACTAGCGGCGACTCCTACGAGCAGTACTTC.

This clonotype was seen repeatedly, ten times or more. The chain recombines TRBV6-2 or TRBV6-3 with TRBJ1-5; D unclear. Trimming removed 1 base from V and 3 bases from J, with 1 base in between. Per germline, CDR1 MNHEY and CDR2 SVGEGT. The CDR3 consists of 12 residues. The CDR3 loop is CASSYFNQPQHF. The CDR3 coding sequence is TGTGCCAGCAGTTACTTCAATCAGCCCCAGCATTTT.

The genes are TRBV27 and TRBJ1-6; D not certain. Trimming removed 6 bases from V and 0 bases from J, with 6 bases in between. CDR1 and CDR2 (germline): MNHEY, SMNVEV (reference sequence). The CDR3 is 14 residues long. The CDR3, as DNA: TGTGCCAGCAGGATTGCCTCCTATAATTCACCCCTCCACTTT. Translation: CASRIASYNSPLHF.

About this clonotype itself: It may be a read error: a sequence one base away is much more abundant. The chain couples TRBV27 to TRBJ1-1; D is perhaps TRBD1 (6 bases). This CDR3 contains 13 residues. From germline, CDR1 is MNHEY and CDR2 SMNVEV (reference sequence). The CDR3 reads CASSEQGRTEACF. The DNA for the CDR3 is TGTGCCAGCAGTGAACAGGGTAGGACTGAAGCTTGCTTT.

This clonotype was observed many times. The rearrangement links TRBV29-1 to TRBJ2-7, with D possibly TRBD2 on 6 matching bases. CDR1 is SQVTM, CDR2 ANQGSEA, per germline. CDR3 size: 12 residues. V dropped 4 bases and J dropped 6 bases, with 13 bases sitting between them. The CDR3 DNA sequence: TGCAGCGTTGCGGAAGTGGGAGGCGAGCAGTACTTC. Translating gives CSVAEVGGEQYF.